A single TCR beta chain is shown here with its context. Its antigen remains unidentified. These data are taken from a study of shared clonotypes between healthy human individuals. Background on the study: Serving as donors were a couple of women and three men, whose ages spanned 18 to 49. Study results and limitations: A few donors shared around 5.1% of their naive CD4 clonotypes. Naive subsets usually exceeded memory subsets in estimated richness.

The V and J ends lost 9 bases and 9 bases respectively, with 24 bases between them. Germline CDR1 and CDR2: SEHNR and FQNEAQ (reference sequence). The CDR3 is made up of 16 amino acids. Sequencing was at deep level. Profiling relied on immunoSEQ multiplex PCR, and the TCRdb table lists in-frame clones only, not all of them. The sample holds 2 million to 2.5 million clones, 85% to 95% seen once. The V and J genes are TRBV7-9 and TRBJ1-6, with a weak D call TRBD1 (5 bases). The TCR comes from a man in his late teens or twenties in good health. Some clones in this sample may be carry-over from other donors' samples. The specimen was naive CD4+ T cells from PBMCs. Subset indicated: CD45RA+ positively selected. Here the CDR3 reads CASSSLHPGRVSPLHF. The CDR3 DNA is TGTGCCAGTTCCTCCTTACACCCAGGGCGGGTTTCACCCCTCCACTTT. Supplemented by reference TRBV7-9 and TRBJ1-6, the full variable domain reads DTGVSQNPRHKITKRGQNVTFRCDPISEHNRLYWYRQTLGQGPEFLTYFQNEAQLEKSRLLSDRFSAERPKGSFSTLEIQRTEQGDSAMYLCASSSLHPGRVSPLHFGNGTRLTVT.